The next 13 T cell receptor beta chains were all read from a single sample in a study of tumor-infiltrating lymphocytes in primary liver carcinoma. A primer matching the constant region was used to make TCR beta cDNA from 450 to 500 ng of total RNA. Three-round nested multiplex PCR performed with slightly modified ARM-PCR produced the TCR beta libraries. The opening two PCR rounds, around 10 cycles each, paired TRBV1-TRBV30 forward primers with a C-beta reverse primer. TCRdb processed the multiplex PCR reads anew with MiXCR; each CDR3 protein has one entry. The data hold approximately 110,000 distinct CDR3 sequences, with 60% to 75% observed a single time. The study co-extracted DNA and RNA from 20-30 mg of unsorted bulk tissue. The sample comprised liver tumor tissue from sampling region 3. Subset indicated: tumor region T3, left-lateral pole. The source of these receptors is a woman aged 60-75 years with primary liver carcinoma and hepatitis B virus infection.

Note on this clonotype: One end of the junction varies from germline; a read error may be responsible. In DNA, the CDR3 is TGTGCCAGCACCTTCCGGGACAAGAGTGAAAAACCGTTTTTT. This codes for CASTFRDKSEKPFF. The chain combines TRBV11-2 with TRBJ1-4; TRBD1 might be the D (6 bases). Germline lookup yields CDR1 SGHAT and CDR2 FQNNGV. This CDR3 has 14 amino acids.

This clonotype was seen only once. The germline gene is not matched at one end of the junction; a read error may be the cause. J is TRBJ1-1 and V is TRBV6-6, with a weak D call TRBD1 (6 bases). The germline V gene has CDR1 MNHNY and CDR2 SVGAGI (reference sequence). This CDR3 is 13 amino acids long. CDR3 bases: TGTGTCAGCAGGATGACAGGAAACACTGAAGCTTTCTTT. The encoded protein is CVSRMTGNTEAFF.

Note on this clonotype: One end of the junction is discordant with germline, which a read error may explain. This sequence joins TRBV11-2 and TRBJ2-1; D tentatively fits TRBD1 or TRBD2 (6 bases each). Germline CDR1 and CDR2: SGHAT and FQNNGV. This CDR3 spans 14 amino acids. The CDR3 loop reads CVSSVRGADNEQFF. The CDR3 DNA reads TGTGTCAGCAGCGTGAGGGGGGCGGACAATGAGCAGTTCTTC.

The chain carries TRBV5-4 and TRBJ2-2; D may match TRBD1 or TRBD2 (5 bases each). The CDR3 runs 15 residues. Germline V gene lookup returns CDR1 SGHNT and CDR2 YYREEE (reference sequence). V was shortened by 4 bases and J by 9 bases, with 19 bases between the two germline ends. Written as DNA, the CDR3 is TGTGCCAGCAGCCCACAGGATGGGGGAACCTGGGAGCTGTTTTTT. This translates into CASSPQDGGTWELFF.

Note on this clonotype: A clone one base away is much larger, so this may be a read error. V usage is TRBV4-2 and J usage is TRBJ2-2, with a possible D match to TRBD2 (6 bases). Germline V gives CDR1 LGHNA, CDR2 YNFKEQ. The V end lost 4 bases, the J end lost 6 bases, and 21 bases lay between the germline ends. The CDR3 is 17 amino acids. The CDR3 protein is CASSPASRRAIAGELFF. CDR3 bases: TGTGCCAGCAGCCCGGCTAGCAGGAGGGCTATTGCCGGGGAGCTGTTTTTT.

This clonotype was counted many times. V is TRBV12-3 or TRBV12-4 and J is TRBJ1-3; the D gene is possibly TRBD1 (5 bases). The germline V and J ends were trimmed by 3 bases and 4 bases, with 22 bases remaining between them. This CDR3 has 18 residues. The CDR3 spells CASSFGAPGLRSGNTIYF. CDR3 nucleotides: TGTGCCAGCAGTTTCGGTGCCCCGGGACTCCGATCAGGAAACACCATATATTTT.

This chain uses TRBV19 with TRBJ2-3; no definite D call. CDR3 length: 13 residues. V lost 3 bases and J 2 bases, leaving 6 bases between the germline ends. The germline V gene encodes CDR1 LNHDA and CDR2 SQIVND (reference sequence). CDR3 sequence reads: CASSMSHTDTQYF. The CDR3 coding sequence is TGTGCCAGTAGTATGAGCCACACAGATACGCAGTATTTT.

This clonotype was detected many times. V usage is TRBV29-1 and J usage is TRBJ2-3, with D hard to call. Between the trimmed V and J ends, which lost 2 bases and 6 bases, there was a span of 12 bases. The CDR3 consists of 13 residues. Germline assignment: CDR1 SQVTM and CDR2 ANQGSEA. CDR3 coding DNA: TGCAGCGTTGAATCGGCCGTTTCGGATACGCAGTATTTT. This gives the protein CSVESAVSDTQYF.

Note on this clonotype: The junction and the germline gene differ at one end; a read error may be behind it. CDR3 nucleotide sequence: TGTGCCAGCAGTTTCTGGTTGAGAGATACGCAGTGTTTT. Translation gives CASSFWLRDTQCF. The chain links TRBV12-3 or TRBV12-4 to TRBJ2-3; D remains unclear. CDR3 size: 13 residues.

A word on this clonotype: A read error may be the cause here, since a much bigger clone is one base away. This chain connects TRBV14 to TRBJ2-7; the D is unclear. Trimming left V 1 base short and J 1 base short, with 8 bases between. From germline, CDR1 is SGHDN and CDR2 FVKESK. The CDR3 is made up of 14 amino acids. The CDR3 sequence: CASSQVGGSYEQYF. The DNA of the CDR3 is TGTGCCAGCAGCCAAGTAGGCGGATCCTACGAGCAGTACTTC.

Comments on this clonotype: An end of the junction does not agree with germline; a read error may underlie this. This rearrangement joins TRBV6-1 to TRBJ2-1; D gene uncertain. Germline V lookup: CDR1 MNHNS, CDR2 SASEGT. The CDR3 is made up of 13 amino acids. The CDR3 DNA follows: TGTGCTAGCATTGAGAGCCGCGTCAATGAGCAGTTCTTC. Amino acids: CASIESRVNEQFF.

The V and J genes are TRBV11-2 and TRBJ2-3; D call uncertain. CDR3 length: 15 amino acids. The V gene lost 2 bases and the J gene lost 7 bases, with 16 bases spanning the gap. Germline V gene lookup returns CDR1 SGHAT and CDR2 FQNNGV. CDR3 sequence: CASSLISGAAYTQYF. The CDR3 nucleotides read TGTGCCAGCAGCTTAATATCCGGCGCTGCATATACGCAGTATTTT.

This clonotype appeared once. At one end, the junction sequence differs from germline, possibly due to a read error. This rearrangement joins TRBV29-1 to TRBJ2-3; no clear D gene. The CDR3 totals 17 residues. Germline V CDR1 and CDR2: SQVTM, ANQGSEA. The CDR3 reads CSVGQTTDGSLAETQYF. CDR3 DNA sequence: TGCAGTGTTGGGCAAACCACGGACGGAAGCCTTGCAGAAACGCAGTATTTT.